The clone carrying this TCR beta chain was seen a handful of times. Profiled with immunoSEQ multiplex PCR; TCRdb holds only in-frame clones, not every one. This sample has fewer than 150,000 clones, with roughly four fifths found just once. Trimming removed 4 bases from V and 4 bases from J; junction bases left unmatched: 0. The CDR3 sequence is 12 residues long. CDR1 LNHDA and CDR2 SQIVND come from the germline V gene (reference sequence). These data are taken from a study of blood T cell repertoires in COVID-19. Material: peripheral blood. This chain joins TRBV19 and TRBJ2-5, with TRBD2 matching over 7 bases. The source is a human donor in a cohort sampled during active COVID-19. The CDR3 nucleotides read TGTGCCAGTAGTACGGGGGGAGAGACCCAGTACTTC. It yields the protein CASSTGGETQYF.